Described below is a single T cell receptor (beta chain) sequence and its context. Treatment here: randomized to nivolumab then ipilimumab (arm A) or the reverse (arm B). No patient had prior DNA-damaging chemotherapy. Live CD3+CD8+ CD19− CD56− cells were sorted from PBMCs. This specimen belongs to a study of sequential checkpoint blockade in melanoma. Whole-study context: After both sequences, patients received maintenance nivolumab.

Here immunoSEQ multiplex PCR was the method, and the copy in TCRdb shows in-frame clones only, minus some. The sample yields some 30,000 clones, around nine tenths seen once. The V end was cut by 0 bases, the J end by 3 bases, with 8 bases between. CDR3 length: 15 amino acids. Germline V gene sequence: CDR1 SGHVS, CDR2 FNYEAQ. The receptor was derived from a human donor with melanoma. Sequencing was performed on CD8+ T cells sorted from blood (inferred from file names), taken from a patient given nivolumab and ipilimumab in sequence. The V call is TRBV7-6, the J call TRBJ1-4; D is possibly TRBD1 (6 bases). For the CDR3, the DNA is TGTGCCAGCAGCTTAGCGAAGGGGGCTAATGAAAAACTGTTTTTT. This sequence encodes CASSLAKGANEKLFF.